This TCR beta chain is drawn from a study of beta chain features in type 1 diabetes (dated by TCRdb to 2017 to 2018). Regarding the study in general: Mean age, gender distribution, total cell number and subset yield did not differ between patients and healthy donors. A total of 100 million to 110 million sorted cells were examined across all samples, and a strong correlation was observed between cell number per subset and RNA yield. In the study, recently diagnosed type 1 diabetes patients and matched healthy donors were compared on the TCRB repertoires of their sorted circulating CD4+ T cell subsets. Regulatory and stem cell-like memory subsets were obtained from only 8 patients and roughly eight healthy donors, while naive and central memory subsets were obtained from all 30 or so donors. What the work shows at the level of the full study, not this receptor alone: Because the HLA sub-analyses included only small numbers of individuals, any influence of HLA type on TCRB rearrangement was left unresolved. The naive, central memory and regulatory TCRB repertoires appeared to resemble one another more closely among patients than among healthy donors. Shorter templates might have been favored by PCR, but patient and control samples were amplified and corrected together, so both groups would have been affected equally by any skew. At VDJ recombination sites, patients with type 1 diabetes made fewer insertions and deleted more nucleotides, a pattern implying thymic rearrangement abnormalities. Type 1 diabetes patients showed a moderate but significant shortening of TCRB CDR3 length in all four CD4+ subsets. Because cDNA was sequenced instead of genomic DNA, highly expressing activated cells could be over-represented, though the groups showed no difference in activation or CD3 levels.

This clone was observed a handful of times. The antigen it binds to is not known. It has no much larger one-base neighbor in the sample; base qualities were not kept. Its CDR3 holds 14 amino acids, cysteine through phenylalanine. Only CDR3 DNA remains: 42 bases, in frame from the first base. As encoded in the germline V gene (reference sequence), CDR1 is LNHNV while CDR2 is YYDKDF. Trimming takes 3 bases from V and 3 bases from J, and the germline ends sit 9 bases apart. From each donor, a single peripheral blood sample of around 120 mL on average was drawn into heparinised tubes. A BD FACSAria II was used to sort naive, central memory, regulatory and stem cell-like memory CD4+ T cells with a panel that included CD45RO, CCR7, CD25, CD127, CD95 and CD27. Every sorted population had a purity above 95%. PBMCs were isolated right away by Lymphoprep density gradient centrifugation and were stained directly, without culture. To minimize batch effects, samples were stained and sorted in pairs, one healthy donor with one patient per experiment.

All of the isolated RNA was reverse transcribed with the High Capacity cDNA Reverse Transcription Kit, so expressed TCRB transcripts were sequenced. Deep immunoSEQ sequencing was applied to naive, central memory and regulatory T cell samples, giving an average of roughly 3.5 million total reads per sample. Sorted cells were lysed in RLT buffer and RNA was extracted with DNase-treated RNeasy Micro or Mini kits, depending on cell number. Each cell subset was processed separately to prevent cross-contamination, with patient and healthy donor samples processed together. TCRB sequences were amplified from cDNA with the immunoSEQ multiplex PCR, producing 87-bp fragments spanning the CDR3 region. Amplicons were sequenced on the Illumina HiSeq platform. The paper's data handling went like this. Synthetic template baselines were used to correct PCR bias computationally, reads within Hamming distance 2 were collapsed together, and singletons that could not be merged were discarded. By aligning reads against IMGT, V, D and J genes, CDR3 length, and insertions or deletions at six rearrangement sites were assigned. Within each subset, clonotype counts were normalized to sorted cell number, and only after that were true diversity and Gini coefficients computed with the tcR R package. The overlap coefficient, calculated on TCRB nucleotide sequences, was used to measure repertoire sharing. Out-of-frame TCRB sequences from naive cells were analyzed to stand in for the pre-selection repertoire. TCRdb holds this immuneACCESS table with in-frame rearrangements only. Some clones are missing; in checked studies, unresolved V genes explain under half, and the rest has no known cause. For V, J and clone size, that table is used; D and trimming come from the DNA. The sample contains 810,000 or so clones, roughly 16% of them found a single time. The top ten constitute about 0.02% of the sample.

The chain couples TRBV15 to TRBJ1-3; there is no confident call for the D gene. Sequenced input: naive CD4+ T cells from blood. This sample's cell subset or site label indicates: true naive CD4+ T cells. This receptor was identified in a woman aged 18-29 years in good health. The nucleotide sequence is TGTGCCACCAGCAGCCCGGATTTTGGAAACACCATATATTTT. This is translated as CATSSPDFGNTIYF. Extended through the reference TRBV15 and TRBJ1-3 proteins, this CDR3 yields the full variable domain: DAMVIQNPRYQVTQFGKPVTLSCSQTLNHNVMYWYQQKSSQAPKLLFHYYDKDFNNEADTPDNFQSRRPNTSFCFLDIRSPGLGDTAMYLCATSSPDFGNTIYFGEGSWLTVV.